Below, 14 T cell receptor beta chains from the same sample are listed, as sequenced in a study of blood T cell repertoires in COVID-19. The table came from immunoSEQ multiplex PCR; TCRdb's copy has only in-frame clones and leaves some out. The profile shows approximately 240,000 clones, 84% of them singletons. Specimen: peripheral blood. Receptor source: a middle-aged woman who had recovered from COVID-19.

The rearrangement joins TRBV19 to TRBJ2-1; 10 bases map to TRBD1. This CDR3 is built from 15 residues. V gave up 3 bases and J gave up 9 bases; unmatched junction bases: 8. In germline, CDR1 is LNHDA, CDR2 SQIVND (reference sequence). The CDR3, as DNA: TGTGCCAGTAGTATTTCCCGGACAGGGGGGCTTGAGCAGTTCTTC. Amino acids: CASSISRTGGLEQFF.

The chain uses TRBV19 and TRBJ2-1; possible D gene TRBD1, 6 bases. V dropped 5 bases and J dropped 7 bases, with 24 bases sitting between them. Germline assignment: CDR1 LNHDA and CDR2 SQIVND (reference sequence). CDR3 size: 17 residues. CDR3 protein: CASSVKQGGLLSNEQFF. The CDR3 DNA sequence: TGTGCCAGTAGTGTCAAACAGGGCGGGTTATTGTCGAATGAGCAGTTCTTC.

The chain has TRBV6-5 and TRBJ1-1, with D unresolved. V lost 6 bases and J 7 bases, leaving 15 bases between the germline ends. Germline values: CDR1 MNHEY, CDR2 SVGAGI. The CDR3 is made up of 13 amino acids. The CDR3 nucleotides read TGTGCCAGCAGCCTCGGGGTAAACTTTGAAGCTTTCTTT. Translating gives CASSLGVNFEAFF.

This clone has a handful of counts. The chain recombines TRBV6-1 with TRBJ1-5; a possible D gene is TRBD1 (6 bases). V was cut by 2 bases and J by 2 bases, with 16 bases left in between. Germline CDR1 MNHNS, CDR2 SASEGT. CDR3 length: 17 residues. Written as DNA, the CDR3 is TGTGCCAGCAGTGAACGGAAAGGGGGAGTAGGCAATCAGCCCCAGCATTTT. It specifies CASSERKGGVGNQPQHF.

The chain is built from TRBV30 and TRBJ2-4; 9 positions agree with TRBD1. This CDR3 has 16 amino acids. Germline-derived CDR1 and CDR2 are GTSNPN and SVGIG (reference sequence). V shed 3 bases and J 5 bases; nucleotides not matched to a gene: 11. The chain's CDR3 is CAWSAGQGYMQNIQYF. CDR3 nucleotides: TGTGCCTGGAGCGCCGGACAGGGGTATATGCAAAACATTCAGTACTTC. The whole variable domain, remainder taken from reference TRBV30 and TRBJ2-4, is SQTIHQWPATLVQPVGSPLSLECTVEGTSNPNLYWYRQAAGRGLQLLFYSVGIGQISSEVPQNLSASRPQDRQFILSSKKLLLSDSGFYLCAWSAGQGYMQNIQYFGAGTRLSVL.

The J gene is TRBJ1-6, the V gene TRBV7-8; D remains ambiguous. The V and J ends lost 5 bases and 7 bases respectively, with 9 bases between them. Germline lookup yields CDR1 SGHVS and CDR2 FQNEAQ. This CDR3 is built from 13 residues. This CDR3 reads CASSPDSNSPLHF. The CDR3 DNA sequence: TGTGCCAGCAGCCCGGACTCAAATTCACCCCTCCACTTT. The full variable domain, in which reference TRBV7-8 and TRBJ1-6 provide the parts outside the CDR3, is GAGVSQSPRYKVAKRGQDVALRCDPISGHVSLFWYQQALGQGPEFLTYFQNEAQLDKSGLPSDRFFAERPEGSVSTLKIQRTQQEDSAVYLCASSPDSNSPLHFGNGTRLTVT.

V and J are TRBV2 and TRBJ1-1; 9 bases align to TRBD1. Unmatched junction bases numbered 10, after V lost 6 bases and J lost 8 bases. The CDR3 extends over 14 amino acids. Germline V gene data show CDR1 as SNHLY and CDR2 as FYNNEI. The CDR3 spells CASRNLQGAGEAFF. The CDR3, as DNA: TGTGCCAGCAGAAACCTACAGGGGGCCGGGGAAGCTTTCTTT.

V gene TRBV29-1 combines with J gene TRBJ1-2, with 7 bases aligning to TRBD1. Germline V gene lookup returns CDR1 SQVTM and CDR2 ANQGSEA. With 4 bases clipped from V and 1 base from J, the junction kept 6 bases outside the gene matches. The CDR3 length is 14 residues. CDR3 amino acids: CSVVGQTNNYGYTF. In DNA, the CDR3 is TGCAGCGTTGTGGGACAGACCAATAACTATGGCTACACCTTC.

This clone showed up many times. Within the sample, other DNA sequences also encode this same CDR3. The J gene is TRBJ2-3, the V gene TRBV4-3; 9 bases match TRBD1. This CDR3 region has 15 residues. With 2 bases clipped from V and 3 bases from J, the junction kept 3 bases outside the gene matches. Germline CDR1 reads LGHNA; CDR2 reads YSLEER. The CDR3 here is CASSQSGTGTDTQYF. The CDR3 coding sequence is TGCGCCAGCAGCCAATCCGGGACAGGGACAGATACGCAGTATTTT.

The chain uses TRBV7-9 and TRBJ2-2; unclear D gene. V was cut by 5 bases and J by 2 bases, with 9 bases left in between. This CDR3 has 14 amino acids. From germline, CDR1 is SEHNR and CDR2 FQNEAQ (reference sequence). The CDR3 region has the DNA TGTGCCAGCAGCCCAACTCGAAACACCGGGGAGCTGTTTTTT. Translation gives CASSPTRNTGELFF.

The rearrangement uses TRBV28 and TRBJ1-3, with 10 nucleotides matching TRBD1. CDR3 length equals 16 residues. V dropped 6 bases and J dropped 3; count of bases not matched to a gene: 8. CDR1 is MDHEN and CDR2 is SYDVKM in the germline V gene. The CDR3 DNA is TGTGCCAGCAGACTAGAGACAGGGGGCGGTGGAAACACCATATATTTT. Residues: CASRLETGGGGNTIYF. Looking up the rest from reference TRBV28 and TRBJ1-3 gives the full variable domain: DVKVTQSSRYLVKRTGEKVFLECVQDMDHENMFWYRQDPGLGLRLIYFSYDVKMKEKGDIPEGYSVSREKKERFSLILESASTNQTSMYLCASRLETGGGGNTIYFGEGSWLTVV.

V gene TRBV19 combines with J gene TRBJ1-2; 7 bases agree with TRBD1. With 3 bases clipped from V and 2 bases from J, the junction kept 6 bases outside the gene matches. The CDR3 loop spans 15 amino acids. From germline, CDR1 is LNHDA and CDR2 SQIVND (reference sequence). The CDR3 spells CASSMGTDQNYGYTF. In DNA, the CDR3 is TGTGCCAGTAGTATGGGGACAGATCAGAACTATGGCTACACCTTC.

The V gene is TRBV7-2, the J gene TRBJ2-1; TRBD2 matches at 9 bases. The trim removed 1 base at V and 10 bases at J, leaving 14 bases unmatched. The length of the CDR3 is 17 residues. Germline values: CDR1 SGHTA, CDR2 FQGNSA. CDR3 in DNA: TGTGCCAGCAGCTTAGAGATAGCGGGGGCCCCCCCCCGGGAGCAGTTCTTC. Its translation is CASSLEIAGAPPREQFF.

Only a few counts were recorded for this clone. The genes are TRBV7-8 and TRBJ1-5, with 7 bases matching TRBD1. Trimming took 8 bases from V and 3 from J; bases not matched to a gene: 7. Germline V gene data show CDR1 as SGHVS and CDR2 as FQNEAQ. The length of the CDR3 is 14 residues. The CDR3 coding sequence is TGTGCCAGCGGGCCGGGACAGCCCAATCAGCCCCAGCATTTT. Residues: CASGPGQPNQPQHF.